Listed here are 30 T cell receptor beta chains from one sample, sequenced in a study of control samples from healthy donors and cancer patients. Repertoires were generated with immunoSEQ multiplex PCR, while TCRdb's copy carries only in-frame clones and drops some. The sample consists of about 150,000 clones, 93% of them appearing once. The sequenced material came from blood. The receptor set was obtained from a man between 18 and 29 years old in good health.

To note about this clone: A junction end diverges from the germline sequence, so it may reflect a read error. CDR3 nucleotide sequence: TGTGCCAGCAGCGAAGGTAAGGGACCGCTGAACACTGAAGCTTTCTTT. This encodes CASSEGKGPLNTEAFF. The chain combines TRBV6-1 with TRBJ1-1, with D possibly being TRBD1 (5 bases). The CDR3 has 16 residues. Germline CDR1 MNHNS, CDR2 SASEGT.

The CDR3 protein is CASSFVGDYGYTF. The CDR3 DNA sequence: TGCGCCAGCAGCTTCGTAGGGGACTATGGCTACACCTTC. V usage is TRBV5-1 and J usage is TRBJ1-2; D might be TRBD1 (5 bases). The CDR3 loop spans 13 amino acids. Germline V gives CDR1 SGHRS, CDR2 YFSETQ. V lost 2 bases and J lost 3, with 8 bases in between.

This chain joins TRBV19 and TRBJ2-3, with TRBD1 matching over 10 bases. The germline V gene has CDR1 LNHDA and CDR2 SQIVND (reference sequence). CDR3 length: 16 residues. Trimming at V came to 7 bases and at J to 5 bases, leaving 12 bases not matched to a gene. The CDR3: CASTTEGQGVEDTQYF. CDR3 nucleotide sequence: TGTGCCAGTACCACAGAAGGACAGGGGGTTGAAGATACGCAGTATTTT.

The chain recombines TRBV4-2 with TRBJ1-5, with D possibly matching TRBD1 (6 bases). Germline assignment: CDR1 LGHNA and CDR2 YNFKEQ. CDR3 size: 16 residues. The V end lost 4 bases, the J end lost 4 bases, and 17 bases lay between the germline ends. In nucleotides, the CDR3 is TGTGCCAGCAGCCCCCAGGGGAGGGGGGTTAATCAGCCCCAGCATTTT. Translating gives CASSPQGRGVNQPQHF.

This chain links TRBV7-6 with TRBJ1-1, with TRBD1 as a possible D gene (5 bases). Trimming pared 5 bases from V and 5 bases from J, leaving 9 bases between. The CDR3 runs to 12 residues. The germline V gene has CDR1 SGHVS and CDR2 FNYEAQ. The CDR3 DNA sequence: TGTGCCAGCAGCCCGGGGGGTACTGAAGCTTTCTTT. Protein: CASSPGGTEAFF.

The chain uses TRBV9 and TRBJ2-1, with D possibly being TRBD1 (5 bases). From germline, CDR1 is SGDLS and CDR2 YYNGEE. This CDR3 spans 12 amino acids. The ends were cut back, 0 bases at V and 10 bases at J, with 8 bases in the middle. CDR3 sequence: CASSVGGGEQFF. CDR3 DNA: TGTGCCAGCAGCGTAGGGGGCGGCGAGCAGTTCTTC. The variable domain in full, completed from reference TRBV9 and TRBJ2-1, reads DSGVTQTPKHLITATGQRVTLRCSPRSGDLSVYWYQQSLDQGLQFLIQYYNGEERAKGNILERFSAQQFPDLHSELNLSSLELGDSALYFCASSVGGGEQFFGPGTRLTVL.

This chain connects TRBV18 to TRBJ2-7; 13 bases map to TRBD2. The germline gives CDR1 KGHSH, CDR2 LQKENI. The CDR3 loop spans 16 amino acids. V lost 3 bases to trimming and J lost 4 bases; unmatched junction nucleotides: 6. In DNA, the CDR3 is TGTGCCAGCTCACCGCGGACTAGCGGGAGCTCTTACGAGCAGTACTTC. Translated: CASSPRTSGSSYEQYF.

V is TRBV28 and J is TRBJ1-2; no reliable D call. This CDR3 is built from 14 residues. The V gene's germline CDR1 is MDHEN and CDR2 SYDVKM. The V end was cut by 4 bases, the J end by 4 bases, with 13 bases between. CDR3 protein: CASSWLEAFYGYTF. DNA for the CDR3: TGTGCCAGCAGTTGGCTGGAGGCGTTCTATGGCTACACCTTC.

In the case of this clone: A read error may produce the germline difference seen at one junction end. The rearrangement joins TRBV7-7 to TRBJ2-3; 7 positions agree with TRBD1. Germline CDR1 SSHAT, CDR2 FNYEAQ (reference sequence). This CDR3 is built from 18 residues. The CDR3 DNA reads as TGTGCTAGCAGCTTTCTCGTCACCGGGACAGCTAGCACAGATACGCAGTATTTT. Translating it yields CASSFLVTGTASTDTQYF. Based on the CDR3 plus reference TRBV7-7 and TRBJ2-3, the full variable domain is GAGVSQSPRYKVTKRGQDVTLRCDPISSHATLYWYQQALGQGPEFLTYFNYEAQPDKSGLPSDRFSAERPEGSISTLTIQRTEQRDSAMYRCASSFLVTGTASTDTQYFGPGTRLTVL.

The V and J genes are TRBV7-2 and TRBJ1-2; the match to TRBD1 covers 9 bases. The CDR3 sequence is 14 residues long. CDR1 SGHTA and CDR2 FQGNSA come from the germline V gene. V was pared by 5 bases and J by 8 bases, with 9 bases of the junction left unmatched. The CDR3 spells CASSETGTGNGYTF. CDR3 nucleotides: TGTGCCAGCAGCGAGACCGGGACAGGGAACGGCTACACCTTC. The full variable domain, its missing parts supplied by reference TRBV7-2 and TRBJ1-2, is GAGVSQSPSNKVTEKGKDVELRCDPISGHTALYWYRQSLGQGLEFLIYFQGNSAPDKSGLPSDRFSAERTGGSVSTLTIQRTQQEDSAVYLCASSETGTGNGYTFGSGTRLTVV.

The chain couples TRBV6-7 to TRBJ1-3, with unresolved D. Being an ORF, TRBV6-7 has a function that is uncertain. The CDR3 length is 16 residues. Trimming took off 0 bases at V and 8 bases at J, with 17 bases between the two ends. CDR3: CASSYSNGLRTDTIYF. As DNA, the CDR3 is TGTGCCAGCAGTTACTCGAATGGGTTACGGACGGACACCATATATTTT.

J is TRBJ1-2 and V is TRBV19; perhaps TRBD1 as D (6 bases). The V and J ends lost 11 bases and 2 bases respectively, with 12 bases between them. Germline assignment: CDR1 LNHDA and CDR2 SQIVND (reference sequence). The CDR3 length is 12 residues. The CDR3: CASIDRNYGYTF. DNA for the CDR3: TGTGCCTCCATTGACAGGAACTATGGCTACACCTTC.

There are a few counts of this clone. The chain uses TRBV18 and TRBJ1-5; a possible D gene is TRBD1 (5 bases). The germline gives CDR1 KGHSH, CDR2 LQKENI. The ends were cut back, 0 bases at V and 6 bases at J, with 15 bases in the middle. The CDR3 has 16 amino acids. CDR3 sequence (DNA): TGTGCCAGCTCACCACCGAGCAGGGACGGGGTTCAGCCCCAGCATTTT. It specifies CASSPPSRDGVQPQHF.

The gene calls are TRBV19 and TRBJ2-5, with D possibly matching TRBD2 (6 bases). The CDR3 totals 15 residues. CDR1 is LNHDA, CDR2 SQIVND, per germline (reference sequence). V lost 0 bases, J lost 1 base, and 9 bases lay in between. The CDR3 DNA follows: TGTGCCAGTAGTATAGACGGGGACTCCCAAGAGACCCAGTACTTC. Protein sequence: CASSIDGDSQETQYF.

The chain uses TRBV19 and TRBJ1-5, with no clear D. The germline gives CDR1 LNHDA, CDR2 SQIVND (reference sequence). This CDR3 has 13 amino acids. The ends were cut back, 6 bases at V and 7 bases at J, with 13 bases in the middle. CDR3 sequence (DNA): TGTGCCAGTAGAAGGTGGGAAGGGCAGCCCCAGCATTTT. Translating gives CASRRWEGQPQHF.

The CDR3 nucleotides are TGTGCCATCAGTGAAGGAGACAGGGGGCGAAGGTGGTCCTACGAGCAGTACTTC. As protein: CAISEGDRGRRWSYEQYF. The gene calls are TRBV10-3 and TRBJ2-7, with TRBD1 matching 10 bases. In germline, CDR1 is ENHRY, CDR2 SYGVKD. This CDR3 region has 18 residues. V shed 3 bases, J shed 1 base, and the junction held 12 bases outside the gene matches.

The chain combines TRBV5-1 with TRBJ2-6; no definite D call. CDR3 size: 14 residues. CDR1 is SGHRS and CDR2 is YFSETQ in the germline V gene. The V end lost 5 bases, the J end lost 0 bases, and 6 bases lay between the germline ends. The CDR3 loop is CASRPRSGANVLTF. The CDR3 DNA reads TGCGCCAGCAGACCCCGCTCTGGGGCCAACGTCCTGACTTTC. The entire variable domain, with the rest obtained from reference TRBV5-1 and TRBJ2-6, is as follows: KAGVTQTPRYLIKTRGQQVTLSCSPISGHRSVSWYQQTPGQGLQFLFEYFSETQRNKGNFPGRFSGRQFSNSRSEMNVSTLELGDSALYLCASRPRSGANVLTFGAGSRLTVL.

V usage is TRBV5-4 and J usage is TRBJ2-7; D remains unclear. CDR1 SGHNT and CDR2 YYREEE come from the germline V gene (reference sequence). Trimming stripped 0 bases from V and 9 bases from J, with 10 bases between. The CDR3 spans 12 residues. CDR3 residues: CASSLVNSAQYF. The CDR3 DNA sequence: TGTGCCAGCAGCTTGGTAAATAGTGCGCAGTACTTC.

V gene TRBV5-1 combines with J gene TRBJ1-2; D might be TRBD1 (6 bases). V lost 5 bases and J 1 base, leaving 15 bases between the germline ends. The length of the CDR3 is 15 residues. Germline V gene sequence: CDR1 SGHRS, CDR2 YFSETQ. The CDR3 nucleotides are TGCGCCAGCAGGATACAGGGTGAATTTAACTATGGCTACACCTTC. Translated: CASRIQGEFNYGYTF.

Here the CDR3 DNA reads TGTGCCAGCAGAATAAGCGACAAGTATGGCTACACCTTC. Translated, it gives CASRISDKYGYTF. The chain links TRBV5-5 to TRBJ1-2; D not resolved. The CDR3 has 13 residues. Trimming stripped 5 bases from V and 5 bases from J, with 13 bases between. CDR1 and CDR2 (germline): SGHKS, YYEKEE (reference sequence).

This chain uses TRBV29-1 with TRBJ1-1; TRBD1 is a possible D gene (5 bases). Per the germline V gene, CDR1 is SQVTM and CDR2 is ANQGSEA. Trimming left V 5 bases short and J 7 bases short, with 14 bases between. The length of the CDR3 is 12 residues. CDR3 nucleotides: TGCAGCGTTCACGCGGCAGGGCGTGAAGCTTTCTTT. Protein sequence: CSVHAAGREAFF.

This chain links TRBV12-3 or TRBV12-4 with TRBJ1-1; D is ambiguous. Trimming took off 3 bases at V and 2 bases at J, with 7 bases between the two ends. CDR3 length equals 13 residues. The CDR3 is CASSLNSNTEAFF. CDR3 nucleotide sequence: TGTGCCAGCAGTTTGAACAGCAACACTGAAGCTTTCTTT.

The chain recombines TRBV5-1 with TRBJ1-1; D gene uncertain. Germline CDR1 SGHRS, CDR2 YFSETQ. Deletions cut 0 bases from V and 5 bases from J, with 8 bases between. This CDR3 has 13 residues. The CDR3, as DNA: TGCGCCAGCAGCTTGGGGAAGGTAACTGAAGCTTTCTTT. Protein product: CASSLGKVTEAFF.

This chain connects TRBV6-5 to TRBJ1-2; D may be TRBD1 (6 bases). V lost 6 bases, J lost 4 bases, and 15 bases lay in between. The CDR3 contains 14 residues. Per germline, CDR1 MNHEY and CDR2 SVGAGI. Written as DNA, the CDR3 is TGTGCCAGCAGAAAGAGCGGGACATCCTATGGCTACACCTTC. Its translation is CASRKSGTSYGYTF.

The chain joins TRBV27 to TRBJ1-5; D not certain. This CDR3 spans 13 amino acids. From germline, CDR1 is MNHEY and CDR2 SMNVEV (reference sequence). The V gene lost 3 bases and the J gene lost 0 bases, with 3 bases spanning the gap. DNA of the CDR3: TGTGCCAGCAGTTTGCTTAGCAATCAGCCCCAGCATTTT. This translates into CASSLLSNQPQHF.

The rearrangement joins TRBV19 to TRBJ1-1; D may be TRBD1 (5 bases). V shed 8 bases and J shed 5 bases, with 9 bases lying between them. The CDR3 consists of 11 residues. Per germline, CDR1 LNHDA and CDR2 SQIVND (reference sequence). The CDR3 sequence: CASERGTEAFF. DNA for the CDR3: TGTGCCAGTGAGCGGGGGACTGAAGCTTTCTTT. The variable domain in full, completed from reference TRBV19 and TRBJ1-1, reads DGGITQSPKYLFRKEGQNVTLSCEQNLNHDAMYWYRQDPGQGLRLIYYSQIVNDFQKGDIAEGYSVSREKKESFPLTVTSAQKNPTAFYLCASERGTEAFFGQGTRLTVV.

This rearrangement joins TRBV12-3 or TRBV12-4 to TRBJ1-4; TRBD1 matches 7 bases. The V segment lost 3 bases and the J segment 10 bases; nucleotides outside the gene matches: 5. The CDR3 spans 13 residues. The CDR3 region is CASSFNRGGKLFF. The CDR3 nucleotides read TGTGCCAGCAGTTTTAACAGGGGAGGAAAACTGTTTTTT.

V usage is TRBV3-1 (or the pseudogene TRBV3-2) and J usage is TRBJ1-1; the D is unclear. Trimming shortened V by 4 bases and J by 1 base, and 4 bases separated the two germline ends. The CDR3 consists of 12 residues. CDR1 and CDR2 from the germline V gene are LGHDT and YNNKEL (reference sequence). The CDR3 loop is CASSLRNTEAFF. For the CDR3, the DNA is TGTGCCAGCAGCCTGCGGAACACTGAAGCTTTCTTT.

The V gene is TRBV19, the J gene TRBJ2-3; the D gene is possibly TRBD2 (6 bases). CDR3 length: 13 amino acids. Trimming removed 11 bases at V and 5 bases at J, with 17 bases between. Germline CDR1 reads LNHDA; CDR2 reads SQIVND (reference sequence). CDR3 sequence reads: CAVNSGTGDTQYF. CDR3 DNA sequence: TGTGCCGTTAACTCAGGGACTGGAGATACGCAGTATTTT.

This chain joins TRBV7-8 and TRBJ2-7; 7 bases match TRBD2. Losses at the gene ends were 5 bases for V and 5 bases for J; bases not matched to a gene: 18. Germline V CDR1 and CDR2: SGHVS, FQNEAQ. The CDR3 extends over 17 amino acids. The CDR3 nucleotides are TGTGCCAGCAGCCCCCCCTTCTGGCGGGAGAGGAGTAACGAGCAGTACTTC. As protein: CASSPPFWRERSNEQYF. Full variable domain (rest looked up from reference TRBV7-8 and TRBJ2-7): GAGVSQSPRYKVAKRGQDVALRCDPISGHVSLFWYQQALGQGPEFLTYFQNEAQLDKSGLPSDRFFAERPEGSVSTLKIQRTQQEDSAVYLCASSPPFWRERSNEQYFGPGTRLTVT.